Listed below are T cell receptor beta chains from one sample, sequenced in a study of radiation and T cells in renal cell carcinoma. Clones were read by immunoSEQ multiplex PCR, and TCRdb kept only the in-frame ones, dropping some. The sample shows 100,000 to 150,000 clones, about 81% of them seen only once. Specimen: blood, collected from a patient whose treatment included radiotherapy and nephrectomy. These receptors all come from a woman in her sixties or seventies with renal cell carcinoma. The CDR3 runs from the conserved cysteine through the conserved F or W. D genes are given only for firm matches. Not all rows give a size; the values are once, few, many and, for expanded clones, a class.

>TRBJ2-1|TRBV30|-|-
CAWSVRYWQFF
TGTGCCTGGAGTGTACGGTACTGGCAGTTCTTC
>TRBJ2-3|TRBV18|TRBD2|-
CASSPGLQADTQYF
TGTGCCAGCTCGCCGGGACTACAAGCAGATACGCAGTATTTT
>TRBJ1-2|TRBV18|-|-
CASSLETGYNYGYTF
TGTGCCAGCTCACTGGAGACAGGCTATAACTATGGCTACACCTTC
>TRBJ2-5|TRBV7-2|-|-
CASSLVRQQETQYF
TGTGCCAGCAGCTTAGTCAGACAGCAAGAGACCCAGTACTTC
>TRBJ2-3|TRBV21-1|-|-
CARSFYADTQYF
TGTGCCAGGAGTTTTTATGCAGATACGCAGTATTTT
>TRBJ2-3|TRBV9|TRBD2|few
CASSPTGAGGIDTQYF
TGTGCCAGCAGCCCAACGGGAGCGGGGGGGATCGATACGCAGTATTTT
>TRBJ2-1|TRBV6-5|-|-
CASSEVGEQFF
TGTGCCAGCAGTGAGGTGGGGGAGCAGTTCTTC
>TRBJ1-4|TRBV9|-|-
CASSPSNEKLFF
TGTGCCAGCAGCCCGAGTAATGAAAAACTGTTTTTT
>TRBJ2-7|TRBV5-4|-|-
CASSFRREQYF
TGTGCCAGCAGCTTCCGCCGCGAGCAGTACTTC
>TRBJ1-5|TRBV6-5|TRBD1|-
CASSKTGGGQPQHF
TGTGCCAGCAGCAAGACAGGGGGGGGTCAGCCCCAGCATTTT
>TRBJ1-4|TRBV28|-|few
CASSFPGVGEEKLFF
TGTGCCAGCAGTTTTCCCGGGGTGGGGGAGGAAAAACTGTTTTTT
>TRBJ2-3|TRBV9|-|-
CASKRGDTPDTQYF
TGTGCCAGCAAGAGGGGAGATACGCCAGATACGCAGTATTTT
>TRBJ1-4|TRBV5-1|-|-
CASSLDTGENEKLFF
TGCGCCAGCAGCTTGGATACAGGAGAGAATGAAAAACTGTTTTTT
>TRBJ2-3|TRBV11-2|TRBD2|-
CASSKPGLAGTDTQYF
TGTGCCAGCAGCAAGCCGGGACTAGCTGGCACAGATACGCAGTATTTT
>TRBJ1-2|TRBV29-1|-|-
CSVEVMFVGSTGGYTF
TGCAGCGTTGAAGTAATGTTCGTGGGGAGCACCGGGGGCTACACCTTC
>TRBJ1-5|TRBV4-1|-|-
CASSQGNGGGFNQPQHF
TGCGCCAGCAGCCAAGGGAATGGTGGGGGGTTCAATCAGCCCCAGCATTTT
>TRBJ2-1|TRBV19|-|-
CASSNGLSSYNEQFF
TGTGCCAGTAGTAACGGCCTCAGCTCCTACAATGAGCAGTTCTTC
>TRBJ2-7|TRBV4-1|TRBD1|-
CASSQTGEREQYF
TGCGCCAGCAGCCAGACAGGGGAGCGCGAGCAGTACTTC
>TRBJ1-1|TRBV11-2|-|-
CASSLRPSGNTEAFF
TGTGCCAGCAGTCTCAGACCTTCGGGGAACACTGAAGCTTTCTTT
>TRBJ1-2|TRBV5-1|-|-
CASSLVGGGPYGYTF
TGCGCCAGCAGCTTGGTCGGGGGAGGCCCCTATGGCTACACCTTC
>TRBJ1-2|TRBV7-9|TRBD1|-
CASSYTGTGGNYGYTF
TGTGCCAGCAGCTATACCGGGACAGGGGGAAACTATGGCTACACCTTC
>TRBJ2-3|TRBV7-9|-|few
CASSLYGPSGGRADTQYF
TGTGCCAGCAGCTTATACGGGCCTAGTGGCGGTCGGGCAGATACGCAGTATTTT